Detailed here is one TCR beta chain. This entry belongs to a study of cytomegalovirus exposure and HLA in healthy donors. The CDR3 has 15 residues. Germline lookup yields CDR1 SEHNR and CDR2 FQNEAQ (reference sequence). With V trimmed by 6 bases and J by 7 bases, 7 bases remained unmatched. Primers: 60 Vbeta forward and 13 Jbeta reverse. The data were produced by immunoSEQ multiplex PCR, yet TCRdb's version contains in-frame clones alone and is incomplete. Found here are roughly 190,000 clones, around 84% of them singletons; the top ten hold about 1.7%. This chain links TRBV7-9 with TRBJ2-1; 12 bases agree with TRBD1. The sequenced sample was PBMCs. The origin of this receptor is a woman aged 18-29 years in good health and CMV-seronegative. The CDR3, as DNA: TGTGCCAGCAGAAACGGGACAGGGGGCGGGAATGAGCAGTTCTTC. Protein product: CASRNGTGGGNEQFF.